The clone carrying this T cell receptor beta chain was seen just once. The limits of the CDR3 on the DNA are not certain, so only TCRdb's listed CDR3 is given. This specimen belongs to a study of blood T cell repertoires in COVID-19. Turning to the study itself: There were acute and convalescent COVID-19 samples, and they came from the United States, Italy and Spain. Nucleic acid was either cDNA or gDNA, and it came from T cells, B-cell-depleted T cells, or PBMCs.

Germline loops: CDR1 MDHEN, CDR2 SYDVKM. The CDR3 region is 15 residues in length, termini included. In the source study's methods: Amplified reference gene primers provided the basis for estimating nucleated cell counts. Using immunoSEQ multiplex PCR, the repertoire was profiled, and TCRdb retains in-frame clones only, with some absent. V, J and clone size are taken as reported in that table, and D and trimming were inferred from the DNA itself. The sample consists of over 30,000 clones, around 90% of them appearing once. The sequencing sample was made of peripheral blood. This clonotype originated in a man between 65 and 80 years old with active COVID-19. V is TRBV28 and J is TRBJ1-2. The CDR3 protein is CASSPTVAEGYGYTF.